The entry that follows covers one T cell receptor beta chain sequence. Antigen: not known. This record comes from a study of shared clonotypes between healthy human individuals. Study context: The composition of the donors was a couple of women and a few men aged 18 to 49. Findings of the study overall: The donor pool, a small one, limited the genetic and exposure-history diversity represented. The researchers took only blood, and tissue repertoires probably look different.

This CDR3 spans 16 amino acids. CDR1 is SGHNT and CDR2 is YENEEA in the germline V gene. With 1 base clipped from V and 4 bases from J, the junction kept 5 bases outside the gene matches. Measured with immunoSEQ multiplex PCR; TCRdb has only the in-frame clones, and not every one. The sample lists about 490,000 clones; approximately 78% were seen once. This clonotype was obtained from a woman aged 40 to 55 in good health. Some clones in this sample may be carry-over from other donors' samples. The chain joins TRBV11-3 to TRBJ2-2, with 8 bases aligning to TRBD2. Sequencing was performed on PBMCs. The CDR3 sequence: CASSLVLGGATGELFF. For the CDR3, the DNA is TGTGCCAGCAGCTTAGTCCTCGGGGGGGCCACCGGGGAGCTGTTTTTT.